This TCR beta chain was sequenced for a study of beta chain features in type 1 diabetes. This clone has only a few counts. Expressed TCRB transcripts were sequenced after all isolated RNA was converted to cDNA. Sequencing of naive, central memory and regulatory T cell samples gave an average of around 3.6 million reads. The data were produced by immunoSEQ multiplex PCR, yet TCRdb's version contains in-frame clones alone and is incomplete. The data show 300,000 to 400,000 clones, approximately 9.9% seen once. The CDR3 spans 15 residues. Germline CDR1 is MNHEY and CDR2 is SVGAGI. Deletions cut 0 bases from V and 3 bases from J, with 11 bases between.

Sequenced input: naive CD4+ T cells from blood. The chain couples TRBV6-5 to TRBJ1-2, with D unclear. The origin of this receptor is a woman aged 25 to 39 in good health. The CDR3 DNA reads TGTGCCAGCAGTTACTCATCCAGGCGTCACTATGGCTACACCTTC. Residues: CASSYSSRRHYGYTF.